What follows are 5 T cell receptor beta chains derived from one specimen sequenced in a study of cytomegalovirus exposure and HLA in healthy donors. 60 Vbeta and 13 Jbeta primers were used in PCR. Sequencing was performed with immunoSEQ multiplex PCR; in TCRdb, only in-frame clones are kept and a portion is missing. The sample records tens of thousands of clones, about 53% being singletons. Sample: PBMCs. All receptors derive from a woman in her thirties or forties in good health and CMV-seropositive.

The chain joins TRBV30 to TRBJ2-7; 10 nucleotides match TRBD1. V gave up 3 bases and J gave up 4 bases; unmatched junction bases: 12. CDR1 is GTSNPN, CDR2 SVGIG, per germline (reference sequence). The CDR3 consists of 16 residues. CDR3 sequence reads: CAWRDTRQGADYEQYF. The CDR3 DNA reads TGTGCCTGGAGAGACACCAGACAGGGGGCTGATTACGAGCAGTACTTC.

J is TRBJ2-3 and V is TRBV18; 7 bases agree with TRBD2. Unmatched junction bases numbered 6, after V lost 6 bases and J lost 0 bases. This CDR3 has 15 amino acids. Germline-derived CDR1 and CDR2 are KGHSH and LQKENI. The CDR3 coding sequence is TGTGCCAGCTCTGGGGCTAGCGGTAGCACAGATACGCAGTATTTT. This gives the protein CASSGASGSTDTQYF.

This clone was detected only once. The rearrangement links TRBV7-9 to TRBJ2-7, with 7 bases matching TRBD1. This CDR3 has 14 residues. Germline V lookup: CDR1 SEHNR, CDR2 FQNEAQ (reference sequence). V gave up 5 bases and J gave up 1 base; unmatched junction bases: 5. CDR3 protein: CASSPTGSSYEQYF. The CDR3, as DNA: TGTGCCAGCAGCCCGACAGGGTCGTCCTACGAGCAGTACTTC.

The CDR3 DNA reads as TGTGCCAGCAGCCAAGAGTGGTTAGGAGCAACTAATGAAAAACTGTTTTTT. This translates into CASSQEWLGATNEKLFF. This chain links TRBV4-2 with TRBJ1-4; unclear D gene. The V and J ends lost 0 bases and 0 bases respectively, with 11 bases between them. This CDR3 comprises 17 residues. CDR1 is LGHNA, CDR2 YNFKEQ, per germline.

This chain connects TRBV12-5 to TRBJ2-7; D unresolved. V shed 3 bases and J shed 3 bases, with 6 bases lying between them. CDR1 and CDR2 (germline): LGHNT, FRNRAP. The CDR3 covers 12 residues. The CDR3 loop reads CASGLSFYEQYF. The CDR3 region has the DNA TGTGCTAGTGGTTTAAGCTTCTACGAGCAGTACTTC.